This is a list of T cell receptor beta chains from one sample in a study of blood T cell repertoires in COVID-19. Data came from immunoSEQ multiplex PCR; TCRdb stores just in-frame clones and leaves some out. The sample shows about 170,000 clones, over 75% of them seen only once. Source material: peripheral blood. These receptors came from a man older than 75 with COVID-19, enrolled during active disease. Both conserved end residues are part of each CDR3. The D gene is left open where the match is weak. The size of a clone is reported for some rows only, either as once, few or many, or as a class for expanded clones.

once	TRBV5-1	TRBJ1-6	-	TGCGCCAGCAGCTTGGGGTCGCCGGGTCATAATTCACCCCTCCACTTT	CASSLGSPGHNSPLHF
-	TRBV7-8	TRBJ2-1	-	TGTGCCAGCAGCTTCAACAGCATCAATGAGCAGTTCTTC	CASSFNSINEQFF
-	TRBV28	TRBJ1-2	-	TGTGCTGAAGGGGAAAGGCCGTATGGCTACACCTTC	CAEGERPYGYTF
-	TRBV5-5	TRBJ2-5	TRBD1	TGTGCCAGCAGCTGGGACAGGGGGTTTATACTCCAAGAGACCCAGTACTTC	CASSWDRGFILQETQYF
-	TRBV7-8	TRBJ1-6	TRBD1	TGTGCCAGCAGCTACACAGGGGTGGATTCACCCCTCCACTTT	CASSYTGVDSPLHF
-	TRBV11-2	TRBJ2-3	TRBD2	TGTGCCAGCAGCTTAAGGCTAGCGGGGACTGCTAGCACAGATACGCAGTATTTT	CASSLRLAGTASTDTQYF
-	TRBV7-9	TRBJ2-7	TRBD1	TGTGCCAGCAGCTTAGATCGGACAGGGTCCTACGAGCAGTACTTC	CASSLDRTGSYEQYF
-	TRBV4-2	TRBJ1-4	-	TGTGCCAGCAGCCATGGGGCAGGGGCCACAACTAATGAAAAACTGTTTTTT	CASSHGAGATTNEKLFF
-	TRBV11-2	TRBJ1-1	-	TGTGCCAGCAGCTTAGGCGGGGTATGGGAAGCTTTCTTT	CASSLGGVWEAFF
-	TRBV5-1	TRBJ1-1	-	TGCGCCAGCAGCCGGGCAGGGAATGAGAACACTGAAGCTTTCTTT	CASSRAGNENTEAFF
-	TRBV6-2/TRBV6-3	TRBJ1-2	-	TGTGCCAGCAGTTACACCTGGGGCCTTGGCTACACCTTC	CASSYTWGLGYTF
few	TRBV28	TRBJ2-5	-	TGTGCCAGCAGTTTGCAGGGACTGTACCAAGAGACCCAGTACTTC	CASSLQGLYQETQYF
-	TRBV11-2	TRBJ2-4	-	TGTGCCAGCAGTCCAGTCGGGTCGGGAAACATTCAGTACTTC	CASSPVGSGNIQYF
-	TRBV10-3	TRBJ1-2	-	TGTGCCATCAGTGAGTCGTCCGGGAGTATGAGCTACACCTTC	CAISESSGSMSYTF
once	TRBV4-1	TRBJ2-6	TRBD1	TGCGCCAGCAGCCAAGGGTTGGACAGGGGGCGCACCGGGGCCAACGTCCTGACTTTC	CASSQGLDRGRTGANVLTF
once	TRBV9	TRBJ2-3	-	TGTGCCAGCAGCGTAGAACAGGGCAAAGATACGCAGTATTTT	CASSVEQGKDTQYF
once	TRBV2	TRBJ1-3	-	TGTGCCAGCAGTGCGGGACTCCGCCATGGAAACACCATATATTTT	CASSAGLRHGNTIYF
few	TRBV2	TRBJ2-5	TRBD1	TGTGCCAGCAGTTTAGGGACAGTCCAAGAGACCCAGTACTTC	CASSLGTVQETQYF
-	TRBV9	TRBJ1-3	TRBD1	TGTGCCAGCAGTAGGGGACAGAGAGGGGGAAACACCATATATTTT	CASSRGQRGGNTIYF
-	TRBV6-5	TRBJ1-1	TRBD1	TGTGCCAGCAGTTCTTGGACAGGGGGTGACACTGAAGCTTTCTTT	CASSSWTGGDTEAFF
-	TRBV14	TRBJ1-2	TRBD1	TGTGCCAGCAGCCCGGGACAGGGAGGAGTGGAGTACACCTTC	CASSPGQGGVEYTF
-	TRBV7-9	TRBJ2-5	TRBD1	TGTGCCAGCAGCCTAAGGTCCTGGGACAGGGGGCAAGAGACCCAGTACTTC	CASSLRSWDRGQETQYF
-	TRBV6-5	TRBJ1-1	-	TGTGCCAGCAGTCCAGGGGTAGTGCGGAACACTGAAGCTTTCTTT	CASSPGVVRNTEAFF
-	TRBV6-5	TRBJ1-5	TRBD1	TGTGCCAGCATCACAGGGGGCGCAGAGTTTCAGCCCCAGCATTTT	CASITGGAEFQPQHF
-	TRBV19	TRBJ2-5	TRBD2	TGTGCCACCAGCGGGAGGGCGCGGGAGACCCAGTACTTC	CATSGRARETQYF
-	TRBV6-4	TRBJ2-5	-	TGTGCCAGCAGTAGGGGGTTCGGGGAGACCCAGTACTTC	CASSRGFGETQYF
-	TRBV28	TRBJ1-4	TRBD1	TGTGCCAGCAGCCTACAGGGGGCCCTAGGGGAAAAACTGTTTTTT	CASSLQGALGEKLFF
-	TRBV27	TRBJ1-1	-	TGTGCCAGCAGTTTATTCCGCCAGGGAGAAGCTTTCTTT	CASSLFRQGEAFF
-	TRBV11-2	TRBJ2-7	TRBD1	TGTGCCAGCAGCTTCGGACAGGGGCCCTACGAGCAGTACTTC	CASSFGQGPYEQYF
once	TRBV6-5	TRBJ2-1	-	TGTGCCAGCAGTTACTCCAGGGGTTTCCCATCCAATGAGCAGTTCTTC	CASSYSRGFPSNEQFF
-	TRBV10-3	TRBJ1-1	-	TGTGCCACTCGGACGGAGGGGAACACTGAAGCTTTCTTT	CATRTEGNTEAFF
-	TRBV7-3	TRBJ1-6	TRBD1	TGTGCCAGCAGCTTACGGCCAGGGGGTGCTTCACCCCTCCACTTT	CASSLRPGGASPLHF
-	TRBV2	TRBJ2-3	TRBD1	TGTGCCAGCAGTGTACAGGGGGCAGATACGCAGTATTTT	CASSVQGADTQYF
-	TRBV2	TRBJ1-5	-	TGTGCCAGCTTTGAACAGCTCAATCAGCCCCAGCATTTT	CASFEQLNQPQHF
once	TRBV5-8	TRBJ1-2	TRBD1	TGTGCCAGCAGCTTGGAGGGCCGGACAGGCCGGAGGGGCTATGGCTACACCTTC	CASSLEGRTGRRGYGYTF
-	TRBV3-1/TRBV3-2	TRBJ2-1	TRBD2	TGTGCCAGCAGCCCCGGTACTAGCGGGGCCAATGAGCAGTTCTTC	CASSPGTSGANEQFF
few	TRBV28	TRBJ1-2	TRBD1	TGTGCCAGCAGGGGGGGACAGGGCTATGGCTACACCTTC	CASRGGQGYGYTF
-	TRBV24-1	TRBJ1-4	-	TGTGCCACCAGTGACACAGGCTCCGGGCAAGAAAAACTGTTTTTT	CATSDTGSGQEKLFF
-	TRBV5-6	TRBJ1-2	-	TGTGCCAGCAGCTTATTCGGTCAGGGCTATGGCTACACCTTC	CASSLFGQGYGYTF
-	TRBV29-1	TRBJ2-1	-	TGCAGCGTACACGAGGGTCGCTTAGACAATGAGCAGTTCTTC	CSVHEGRLDNEQFF
-	TRBV4-3	TRBJ1-3	TRBD1	TGCGCCAGCAGCCAACGATACCCACAGGGGGTTGGAAACACCATATATTTT	CASSQRYPQGVGNTIYF
-	TRBV12-3/TRBV12-4	TRBJ1-1	-	TGTGCCATCCAGTTTCCGGGTCGCACTGAAGCTTTCTTT	CAIQFPGRTEAFF
-	TRBV6-1	TRBJ1-1	-	-	CASREDFRGTEAFF
-	TRBV18	TRBJ1-1	TRBD1	TGTGCCAGCTCAATCGACAGGGGGAACACTGAAGCTTTCTTT	CASSIDRGNTEAFF
-	TRBV7-9	TRBJ2-2	-	TGTGCCAGCAGCTCCGGACAAGCGAACACCGGGGAGCTGTTTTTT	CASSSGQANTGELFF
once	TRBV20-1	TRBJ2-5	-	TGCAGTGCTAGTTCCCTGAGGCAAGAGACCCAGTACTTC	CSASSLRQETQYF
-	TRBV28	TRBJ2-3	TRBD1	TGTGCCAGCAGCTCAGGACAGGGAAAGGGAGATACGCAGTATTTT	CASSSGQGKGDTQYF
-	TRBV9	TRBJ1-1	-	TGTGCCAGCAGCGTAGCTACGGGGACTGAAGCTTTCTTT	CASSVATGTEAFF
-	TRBV7-9	TRBJ1-6	TRBD1	TGTGCCAGCAGCGGCCCGGGACAGGGTGGTTCACCCCTCCACTTT	CASSGPGQGGSPLHF
-	TRBV6-6	TRBJ2-2	TRBD2	TGTGCCAGCATACTAGCGGGGAACACCGGGGAGCTGTTTTTT	CASILAGNTGELFF
-	TRBV5-1	TRBJ1-6	-	TGCGCCAGCAGCCCAACGGGGGGGCGCGGTAATTCACCCCTCCACTTT	CASSPTGGRGNSPLHF
-	TRBV6-5	TRBJ1-1	-	TGTGCCAGCAGTTACCGGAACACTGAAGCTTTCTTT	CASSYRNTEAFF
-	TRBV7-9	TRBJ2-3	TRBD1	TGTGCCAGCAGTTTTACAGGGGCCGGGGCCACAGATACGCAGTATTTT	CASSFTGAGATDTQYF